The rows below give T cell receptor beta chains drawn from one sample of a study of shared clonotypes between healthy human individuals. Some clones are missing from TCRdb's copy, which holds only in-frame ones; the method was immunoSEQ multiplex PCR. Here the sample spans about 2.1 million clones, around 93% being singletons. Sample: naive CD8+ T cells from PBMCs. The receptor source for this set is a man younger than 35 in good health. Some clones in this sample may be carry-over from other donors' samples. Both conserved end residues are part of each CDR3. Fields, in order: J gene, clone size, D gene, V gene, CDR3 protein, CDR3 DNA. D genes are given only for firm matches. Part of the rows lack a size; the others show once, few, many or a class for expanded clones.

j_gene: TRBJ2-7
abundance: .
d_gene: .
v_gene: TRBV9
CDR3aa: CASSVLPGHSYEQYF
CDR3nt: TGTGCCAGCAGCGTACTACCTGGTCACTCCTACGAGCAGTACTTC

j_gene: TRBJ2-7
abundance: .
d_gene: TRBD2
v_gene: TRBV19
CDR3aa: CASSLGVGRAYEQYF
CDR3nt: TGTGCCAGTAGTCTCGGTGTGGGGAGGGCCTACGAGCAGTACTTC

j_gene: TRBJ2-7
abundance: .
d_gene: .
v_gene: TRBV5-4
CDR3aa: CASSLWDRTSYEQYF
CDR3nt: TGTGCCAGCAGCTTGTGGGACCGGACTTCCTACGAGCAGTACTTC

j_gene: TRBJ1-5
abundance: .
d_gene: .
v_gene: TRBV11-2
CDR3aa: CASSLDPGRQPQHF
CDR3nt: TGTGCCAGCAGCTTAGACCCCGGGAGACAGCCCCAGCATTTT

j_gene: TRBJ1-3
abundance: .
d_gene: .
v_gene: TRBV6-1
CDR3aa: CASSRAEEGNTIYF
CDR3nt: TGTGCCAGCAGTCGGGCGGAGGAAGGAAACACCATATATTTT

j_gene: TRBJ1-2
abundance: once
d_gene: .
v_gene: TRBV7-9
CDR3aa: CASSSGLTNYGYTF
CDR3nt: TGTGCCAGCAGTTCGGGACTGACTAACTATGGCTACACCTTC

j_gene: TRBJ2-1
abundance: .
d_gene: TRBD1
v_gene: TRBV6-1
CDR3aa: CASSERDRVHNEQFF
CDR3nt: TGTGCCAGTTCAGAAAGGGACAGGGTCCACAATGAGCAGTTCTTC

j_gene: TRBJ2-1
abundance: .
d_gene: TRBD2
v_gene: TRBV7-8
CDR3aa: CASSLGSAGGVHGREVYNEQFF
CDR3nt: TGTGCCAGCAGCCTTGGGAGCGCGGGAGGCGTCCATGGCCGAGAGGTGTACAATGAGCAGTTCTTC

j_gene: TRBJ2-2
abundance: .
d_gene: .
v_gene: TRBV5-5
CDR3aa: CASNHRVGGTGELFF
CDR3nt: TGTGCCAGCAACCACCGAGTAGGGGGCACCGGGGAGCTGTTTTTT

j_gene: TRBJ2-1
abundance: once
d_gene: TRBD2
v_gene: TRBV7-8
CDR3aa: CASSLKGTSGSSDEQFF
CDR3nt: TGTGCCAGCAGCTTAAAGGGGACTAGCGGGAGTTCGGATGAGCAGTTCTTC

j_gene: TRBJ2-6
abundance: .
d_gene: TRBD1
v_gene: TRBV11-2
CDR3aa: CASSLWTGTHSGANVLTF
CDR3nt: TGTGCCAGCAGCTTGTGGACAGGGACACACTCTGGGGCCAACGTCCTGACTTTC

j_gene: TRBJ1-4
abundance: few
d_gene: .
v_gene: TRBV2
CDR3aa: CASISNEKLFF
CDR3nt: TGTGCCAGCATCAGTAATGAAAAACTGTTTTTT

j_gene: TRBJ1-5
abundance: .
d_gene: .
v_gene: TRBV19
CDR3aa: CASSIMRQPQHF
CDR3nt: TGTGCCAGTAGTATAATGAGGCAGCCCCAGCATTTT

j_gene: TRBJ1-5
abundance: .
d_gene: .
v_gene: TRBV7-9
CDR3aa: CASSLAGGHQPQHF
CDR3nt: TGTGCCAGCAGCTTAGCCGGGGGGCATCAGCCCCAGCATTTT

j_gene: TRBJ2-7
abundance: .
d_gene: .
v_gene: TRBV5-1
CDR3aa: CASSEGVLGVYEQYF
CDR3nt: TGCGCCAGCAGCGAGGGCGTCCTCGGGGTTTACGAGCAGTACTTC

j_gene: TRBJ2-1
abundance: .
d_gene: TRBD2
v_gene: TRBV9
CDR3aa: CASSASGRAPYNEQFF
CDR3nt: TGTGCCAGCAGCGCAAGCGGGAGGGCCCCCTACAATGAGCAGTTCTTC

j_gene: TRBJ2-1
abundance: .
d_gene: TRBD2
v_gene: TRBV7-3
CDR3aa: CASSVLAGGPREQFF
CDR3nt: TGTGCCAGCAGCGTATTAGCGGGAGGGCCACGGGAGCAGTTCTTC

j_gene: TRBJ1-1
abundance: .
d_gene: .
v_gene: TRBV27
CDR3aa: CASSLLGSVVGVNTEAFF
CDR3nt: TGTGCCAGCAGTTTGCTAGGAAGCGTGGTGGGGGTAAACACTGAAGCTTTCTTT

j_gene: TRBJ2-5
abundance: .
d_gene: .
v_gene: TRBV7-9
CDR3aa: CASRLGARETQYF
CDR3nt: TGTGCCAGCAGGCTAGGGGCGAGAGAGACCCAGTACTTC

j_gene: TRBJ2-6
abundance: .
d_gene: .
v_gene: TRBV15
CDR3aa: CATRRTGSGANVLTF
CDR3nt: TGTGCCACAAGACGTACAGGCTCTGGGGCCAACGTCCTGACTTTC

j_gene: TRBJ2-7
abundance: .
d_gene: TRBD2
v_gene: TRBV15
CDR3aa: CATSRFSGSEEQYF
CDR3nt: TGTGCCACCAGCCGGTTTAGCGGGAGTGAAGAGCAGTACTTC

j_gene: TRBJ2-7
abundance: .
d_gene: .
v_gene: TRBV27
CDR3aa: CASSLPRKGHLYEQYF
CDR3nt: TGTGCCAGCAGTTTGCCGAGGAAGGGCCACCTCTACGAGCAGTACTTC

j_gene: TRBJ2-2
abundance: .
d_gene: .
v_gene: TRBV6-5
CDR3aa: CASSYPGHPGELFF
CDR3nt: TGTGCCAGCAGTTACCCCGGACATCCCGGGGAGCTGTTTTTT

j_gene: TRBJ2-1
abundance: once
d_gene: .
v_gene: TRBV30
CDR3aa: CAWNLGNEQFF
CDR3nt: TGTGCCTGGAACCTTGGTAATGAGCAGTTCTTC

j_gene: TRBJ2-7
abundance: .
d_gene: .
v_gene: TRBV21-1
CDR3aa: CASSPKSGATLSEQYF
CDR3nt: TGTGCCAGCAGCCCCAAATCCGGGGCTACACTGAGCGAGCAGTACTTC

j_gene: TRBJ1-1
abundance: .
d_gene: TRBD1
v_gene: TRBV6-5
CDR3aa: CASGAGDRVTEAFF
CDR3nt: TGTGCCAGCGGAGCTGGAGACAGGGTCACTGAAGCTTTCTTT